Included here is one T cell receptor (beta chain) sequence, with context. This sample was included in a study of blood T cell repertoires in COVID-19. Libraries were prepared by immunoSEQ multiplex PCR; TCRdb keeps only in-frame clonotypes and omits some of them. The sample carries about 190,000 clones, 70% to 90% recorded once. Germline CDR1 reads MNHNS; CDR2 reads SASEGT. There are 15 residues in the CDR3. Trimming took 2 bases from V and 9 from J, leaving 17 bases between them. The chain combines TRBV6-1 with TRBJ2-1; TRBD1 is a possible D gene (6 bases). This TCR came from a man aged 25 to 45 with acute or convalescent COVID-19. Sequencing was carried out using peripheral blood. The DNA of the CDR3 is TGTGCCAGCAGTGAACTTTACAGGGTATCGCGTGAGCAGTTCTTC. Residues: CASSELYRVSREQFF.